What follows are 9 T cell receptor beta chains derived from one specimen sequenced in a study of blood T cells in healthy people across ages. Primed by a sample-barcoded 5' primer and a J-beta primer mix, a second PCR proceeded for roughly 7 to 11 cycles. TCRdb reprocessed the 5' RACE reads with MiXCR, giving one entry per CDR3 protein. This sample has 1.5 million to 2 million distinct CDR3 sequences, with roughly 50% found just once. Material for sequencing was blood. The receptor set was obtained from a woman aged 40 to 50 in good health.

The chain uses TRBV7-3 and TRBJ1-1; weak D call: TRBD1 (6 bases). There are 19 residues in the CDR3. CDR1 and CDR2 (germline): SGHTA, FQGTGA. Deletions cut 0 bases from V and 0 bases from J, with 20 bases between. The CDR3 DNA follows: TGTGCCAGCAGCTTAACGGAAGCAGGGGTGAAGACTATGAACACTGAAGCTTTCTTT. It specifies CASSLTEAGVKTMNTEAFF.

This sequence joins TRBV6-6 and TRBJ1-3, with D possibly matching TRBD1 (6 bases). Germline assignment: CDR1 MNHNY and CDR2 SVGAGI (reference sequence). CDR3 size: 15 residues. V dropped 5 bases and J dropped 1 base, with 12 bases sitting between them. CDR3 sequence: CASSQQGGSGNTIYF. As DNA, the CDR3 is TGTGCCAGCAGTCAACAGGGAGGTTCTGGAAACACCATATATTTT.

This clonotype appeared a few times. The chain has TRBV9 and TRBJ2-3, with 8 bases lining up with TRBD1. The trim removed 4 bases at V and 0 bases at J, leaving 4 bases unmatched. The CDR3 length is 15 residues. Germline lookup yields CDR1 SGDLS and CDR2 YYNGEE. As DNA, the CDR3 is TGTGCCAGCAGCACCGGACAGGGCAGCACAGATACGCAGTATTTT. Translation: CASSTGQGSTDTQYF. The variable domain in full, with the rest retrieved from reference TRBV9 and TRBJ2-3, is DSGVTQTPKHLITATGQRVTLRCSPRSGDLSVYWYQQSLDQGLQFLIQYYNGEERAKGNILERFSAQQFPDLHSELNLSSLELGDSALYFCASSTGQGSTDTQYFGPGTRLTVL.

The rearrangement joins TRBV4-1 to TRBJ1-2; the D is unclear. CDR3 length: 14 residues. V was pared by 4 bases and J by 4 bases, with 13 bases between. Germline V gene sequence: CDR1 MGHRA, CDR2 YSYEKL. The CDR3 region has the DNA TGCGCCAGCAGCCCGGAAGGACGGATCTATGGCTACACCTTC. Translating gives CASSPEGRIYGYTF.

The J gene is TRBJ1-4, the V gene TRBV27; no clear D. V was clipped by 5 bases and J by 6 bases, with 13 bases between them. This CDR3 is built from 14 residues. CDR1 and CDR2 from the germline V gene are MNHEY and SMNVEV (reference sequence). CDR3 amino acids: CASSLDRRHEKLFF. In DNA form, the CDR3 reads TGTGCCAGCAGTCTAGACCGAAGGCATGAAAAACTGTTTTTT. Filled out from reference TRBV27 and TRBJ1-4, the complete variable domain reads EAQVTQNPRYLITVTGKKLTVTCSQNMNHEYMSWYRQDPGLGLRQIYYSMNVEVTDKGDVPEGYKVSRKEKRNFPLILESPSPNQTSLYFCASSLDRRHEKLFFGSGTQLSVL.

J is TRBJ2-1 and V is TRBV6-5; 10 bases line up with TRBD2. The germline V gene encodes CDR1 MNHEY and CDR2 SVGAGI. The junction had 6 bases not matched to a gene; V was cut back by 6 bases and J by 4 bases. The CDR3 sequence is 15 residues long. CDR3 sequence: CASRSSGGVYNEQFF. The CDR3 nucleotides are TGTGCCAGCAGATCCAGCGGGGGGGTATACAATGAGCAGTTCTTC.

This chain links TRBV6-5 with TRBJ1-1; possible D gene TRBD1, 5 bases. The CDR3 runs to 15 residues. The germline CDR1 and CDR2 sequences are MNHEY and SVGAGI. The V end lost 6 bases, the J end lost 2 bases, and 16 bases lay between the germline ends. This chain's CDR3 is CASRTPGTGNTEAFF. Written as DNA, the CDR3 is TGTGCCAGCAGAACCCCCGGGACGGGAAACACTGAAGCTTTCTTT.

The sample holds a few counts of this clonotype. The CDR3 loop reads CASSPTGGFYNEQFF. The CDR3 region has the DNA TGTGCCAGCAGCCCGACAGGGGGGTTTTACAATGAGCAGTTCTTC. The chain couples TRBV28 to TRBJ2-1; 9 bases are a match to TRBD1. The trim removed 6 bases at V and 4 bases at J, leaving 7 bases unmatched. Germline V lookup: CDR1 MDHEN, CDR2 SYDVKM. The CDR3 consists of 15 residues.

The chain employs TRBV10-3 and TRBJ2-1; D gene ambiguous. Germline CDR1 is ENHRY and CDR2 is SYGVKD. V was cut by 6 bases and J by 1 base, with 13 bases left in between. This CDR3 spans 15 amino acids. In nucleotides, the CDR3 is TGTGCCATCAGGAGTATGACGGAGTCCTACAATGAGCAGTTCTTC. It encodes CAIRSMTESYNEQFF.